These 9 T cell receptor beta chains share one sample of origin, sequenced in a study of shared T cell receptors in the human thymus. Profiled with immunoSEQ multiplex PCR; TCRdb holds only in-frame clones, not every one. Found here are about 380,000 clones, roughly 94% of them singletons; the top ten hold about 0.02%. Sequences were obtained from thymocytes. The receptors stem from a human donor.

DNA for the CDR3: TGTGCCTGGAGTGTCCACCCACTAGCGGGAGGACCCTACGAGCAGTACTTC. Translation: CAWSVHPLAGGPYEQYF. This chain connects TRBV30 to TRBJ2-7; the match to TRBD2 covers 12 bases. Germline V gene sequence: CDR1 GTSNPN, CDR2 SVGIG (reference sequence). CDR3 length: 17 residues. The V and J ends lost 0 bases and 2 bases, in that order; junction bases with no gene match: 8.

V and J are TRBV5-6 and TRBJ2-7; no clear D gene. This CDR3 is built from 13 residues. Germline CDR1 SGHDT, CDR2 YYEEEE. The ends were cut back, 0 bases at V and 0 bases at J, with 4 bases in the middle. The CDR3 region is CASSLASSYEQYF. The CDR3, as DNA: TGTGCCAGCAGCTTGGCCAGCTCCTACGAGCAGTACTTC.

CDR3: CASSPRTRPTVNYGYTF. Written as DNA, the CDR3 is TGTGCCAGCAGTCCCCGTACCCGGCCTACTGTTAACTATGGCTACACCTTC. The V call is TRBV28, the J call TRBJ1-2; D call uncertain. The V end was cut by 5 bases, the J end by 1 base, with 20 bases between. CDR1 is MDHEN and CDR2 is SYDVKM in the germline V gene. CDR3 length: 17 residues.

The chain links TRBV28 to TRBJ2-7; D is unresolved. From germline, CDR1 is MDHEN and CDR2 SYDVKM. This CDR3 region has 18 residues. Between the trimmed V and J ends, which lost 6 bases and 4 bases, there was a span of 28 bases. CDR3 in DNA: TGTGCCAGCAGCCTCCGAGCTTATACCCGGGTATTCGGGTACGAGCAGTACTTC. The encoded protein is CASSLRAYTRVFGYEQYF. The whole variable domain, filled in from reference TRBV28 and TRBJ2-7, reads DVKVTQSSRYLVKRTGEKVFLECVQDMDHENMFWYRQDPGLGLRLIYFSYDVKMKEKGDIPEGYSVSREKKERFSLILESASTNQTSMYLCASSLRAYTRVFGYEQYFGPGTRLTVT.

V and J are TRBV4-2 and TRBJ2-7; 8 bases match TRBD1. The CDR3 totals 15 residues. The V and J ends lost 0 bases and 5 bases, in that order; junction bases with no gene match: 6. CDR1 and CDR2 (germline): LGHNA, YNFKEQ. CDR3 protein: CASSQDPDRDHEQYF. CDR3 nucleotide sequence: TGTGCCAGCAGCCAAGATCCGGACAGGGACCACGAGCAGTACTTC.

The J gene is TRBJ2-5, the V gene TRBV27; D might be TRBD1 or TRBD2, each matching 5 bases. The CDR3 spans 14 residues. The germline CDR1 and CDR2 sequences are MNHEY and SMNVEV (reference sequence). V lost 5 bases and J 2 bases, leaving 12 bases between the germline ends. The CDR3 sequence: CASSLGTVQETQYF. CDR3 DNA sequence: TGTGCCAGCAGTCTGGGGACGGTGCAAGAGACCCAGTACTTC.

This clone was seen once. The V and J genes are TRBV4-3 and TRBJ2-5; D unclear. V was shortened by 4 bases and J by 0 bases, with 9 bases between the two germline ends. Germline V gives CDR1 LGHNA, CDR2 YSLEER. This CDR3 is built from 14 residues. This CDR3 reads CASSLSGYQETQYF. The CDR3 nucleotides are TGCGCCAGCAGCCTATCCGGGTACCAAGAGACCCAGTACTTC.

V gene TRBV14 combines with J gene TRBJ1-2; TRBD1 matches 12 bases. CDR3 length equals 20 residues. Germline-derived CDR1 and CDR2 are SGHDN and FVKESK. The ends lost 0 bases at V and 3 bases at J; junction bases unmatched: 14. The CDR3 coding sequence is TGTGCCAGCAGCCAAGATTACTTGGGGGACAGGGGGCGCAGCCACTATGGCTACACCTTC. It yields the protein CASSQDYLGDRGRSHYGYTF.

As DNA, the CDR3 is TGTGCCAGCAGTCCAGCAGTTCTAGCGGGAGGGCCGACCACAGATACGCAGTATTTT. Residues: CASSPAVLAGGPTTDTQYF. V usage is TRBV28 and J usage is TRBJ2-3; 12 bases map to TRBD2. Losses at the gene ends were 5 bases for V and 2 bases for J; bases not matched to a gene: 14. Looked up from germline, CDR1 is MDHEN and CDR2 is SYDVKM. The length of the CDR3 is 19 residues.